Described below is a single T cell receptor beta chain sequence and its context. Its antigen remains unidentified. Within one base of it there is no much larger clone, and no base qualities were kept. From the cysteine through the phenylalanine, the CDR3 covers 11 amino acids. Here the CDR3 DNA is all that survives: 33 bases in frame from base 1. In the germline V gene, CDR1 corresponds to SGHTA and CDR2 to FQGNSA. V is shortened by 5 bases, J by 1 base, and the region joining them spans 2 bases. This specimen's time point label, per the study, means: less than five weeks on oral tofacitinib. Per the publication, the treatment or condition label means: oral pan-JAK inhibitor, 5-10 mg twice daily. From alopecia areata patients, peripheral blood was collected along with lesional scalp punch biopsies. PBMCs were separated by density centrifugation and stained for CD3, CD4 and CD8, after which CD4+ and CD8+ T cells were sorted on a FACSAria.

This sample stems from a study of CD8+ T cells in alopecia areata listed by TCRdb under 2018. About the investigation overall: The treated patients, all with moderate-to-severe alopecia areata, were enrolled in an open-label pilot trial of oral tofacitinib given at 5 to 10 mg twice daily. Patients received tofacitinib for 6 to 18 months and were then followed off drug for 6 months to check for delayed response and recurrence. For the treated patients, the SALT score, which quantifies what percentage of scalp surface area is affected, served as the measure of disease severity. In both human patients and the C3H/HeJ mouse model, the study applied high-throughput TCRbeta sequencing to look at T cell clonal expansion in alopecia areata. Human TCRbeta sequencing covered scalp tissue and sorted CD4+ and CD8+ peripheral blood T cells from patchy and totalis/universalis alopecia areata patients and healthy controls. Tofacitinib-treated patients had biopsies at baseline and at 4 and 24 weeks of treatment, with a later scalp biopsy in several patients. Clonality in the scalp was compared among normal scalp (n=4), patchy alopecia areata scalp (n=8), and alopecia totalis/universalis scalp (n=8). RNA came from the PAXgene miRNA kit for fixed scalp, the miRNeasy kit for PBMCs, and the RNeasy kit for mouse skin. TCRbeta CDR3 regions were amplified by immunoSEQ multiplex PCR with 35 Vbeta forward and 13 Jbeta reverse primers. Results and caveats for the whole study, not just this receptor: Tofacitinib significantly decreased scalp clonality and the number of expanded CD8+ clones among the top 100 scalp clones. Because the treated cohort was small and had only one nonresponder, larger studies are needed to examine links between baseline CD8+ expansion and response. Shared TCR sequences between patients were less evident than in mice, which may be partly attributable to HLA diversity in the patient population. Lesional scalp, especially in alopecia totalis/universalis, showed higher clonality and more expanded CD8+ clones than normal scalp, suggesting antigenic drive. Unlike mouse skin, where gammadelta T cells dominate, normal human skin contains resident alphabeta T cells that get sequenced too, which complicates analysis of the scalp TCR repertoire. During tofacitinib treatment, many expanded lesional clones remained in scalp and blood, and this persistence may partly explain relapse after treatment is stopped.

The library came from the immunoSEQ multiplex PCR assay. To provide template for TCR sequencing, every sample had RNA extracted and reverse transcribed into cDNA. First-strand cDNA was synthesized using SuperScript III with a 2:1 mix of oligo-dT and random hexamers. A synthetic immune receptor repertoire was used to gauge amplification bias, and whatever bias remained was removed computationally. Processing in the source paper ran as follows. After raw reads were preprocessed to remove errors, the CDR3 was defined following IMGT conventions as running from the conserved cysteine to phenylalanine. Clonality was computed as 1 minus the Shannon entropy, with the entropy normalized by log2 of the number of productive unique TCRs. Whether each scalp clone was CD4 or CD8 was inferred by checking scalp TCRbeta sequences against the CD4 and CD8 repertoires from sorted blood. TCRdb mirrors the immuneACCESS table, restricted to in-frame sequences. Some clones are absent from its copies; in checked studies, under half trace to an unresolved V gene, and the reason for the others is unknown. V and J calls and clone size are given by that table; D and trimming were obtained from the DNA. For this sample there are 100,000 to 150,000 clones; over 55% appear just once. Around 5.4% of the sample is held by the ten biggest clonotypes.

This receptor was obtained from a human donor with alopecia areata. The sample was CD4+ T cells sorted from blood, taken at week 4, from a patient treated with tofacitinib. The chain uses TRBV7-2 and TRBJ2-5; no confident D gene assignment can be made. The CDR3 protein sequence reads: CASSAQETQYF. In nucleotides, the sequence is TGTGCCAGCAGCGCCCAAGAGACCCAGTACTTC.